The sequence of this T cell receptor beta chain was determined in a study of cytomegalovirus exposure and HLA in healthy donors. This CDR3 spans 16 amino acids. J gave up 0 bases and V 1 base, and 5 bases lay outside the gene matches. Germline V CDR1 and CDR2: LNHNV, YYDKDF (reference sequence). Profiled with immunoSEQ multiplex PCR; TCRdb holds only in-frame clones, not every one. This table holds about 200,000 clones, around four fifths found once. Notes on the study in general: High sensitivity and specificity were reportedly achieved when the classifier diagnosed cytomegalovirus status. Usually a TCR sequence was rare, but some public TCRs were found in many donors. CMV antigen specificity of three CMV-associated chains was confirmed in vitro.

Concerning this clone: No antigen is known for it.

The donors were members of the approximately 120-subject validation cohort (separate from the approximately 670-subject first cohort). The chain carries TRBV15 and TRBJ1-1; 7 bases fit TRBD1. Material for sequencing was PBMCs. The TCR comes from a woman under 30 in good health and CMV-seronegative. Here the CDR3 reads CATSRGTGAMNTEAFF. The CDR3 DNA follows: TGTGCCACCAGCAGAGGTACAGGGGCCATGAACACTGAAGCTTTCTTT.